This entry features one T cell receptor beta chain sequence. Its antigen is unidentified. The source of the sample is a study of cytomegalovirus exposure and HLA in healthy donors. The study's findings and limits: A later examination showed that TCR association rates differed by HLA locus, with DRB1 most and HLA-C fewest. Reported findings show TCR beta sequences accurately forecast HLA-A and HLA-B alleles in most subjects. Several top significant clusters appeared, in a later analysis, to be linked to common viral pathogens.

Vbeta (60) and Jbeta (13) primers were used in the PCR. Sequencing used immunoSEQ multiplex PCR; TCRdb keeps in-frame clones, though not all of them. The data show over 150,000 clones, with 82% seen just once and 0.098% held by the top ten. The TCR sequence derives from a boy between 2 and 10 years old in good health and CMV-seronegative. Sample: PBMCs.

The CDR3 region is CASSQDVALETQYF. The CDR3 region has the DNA TGTGCCAGCAGCCAAGATGTCGCGCTGGAGACCCAGTACTTC. J is TRBJ2-5 and V is TRBV4-2, with D hard to call. This CDR3 is 14 amino acids long. In germline, CDR1 is LGHNA, CDR2 YNFKEQ. The ends were cut back, 0 bases at V and 5 bases at J, with 10 bases in the middle.